This passage covers 31 T cell receptor beta chains from one sample sequenced in a study of shared clonotypes between healthy human individuals. TCRdb's copy holds only in-frame clones and misses some; the assay was immunoSEQ multiplex PCR. The sample lists about 1 million clones, about 75% occurring once. Sequencing input: memory CD4+ T cells sorted from blood. The subset here: CD45RA-negative fraction. These receptors came from a man between 18 and 29 years old in good health.

The J gene is TRBJ1-6, the V gene TRBV19; the match to TRBD1 covers 7 bases. Trimming cost V 9 bases and J 9 bases; bases outside gene matches: 14. CDR3 size: 15 residues. In germline, CDR1 is LNHDA, CDR2 SQIVND (reference sequence). The CDR3 here is CASRPGGLRFSPLHF. DNA of the CDR3: TGTGCCAGCCGGCCAGGGGGACTGAGGTTTTCACCCCTCCACTTT.

There are a few counts of this clone. The gene calls are TRBV7-2 and TRBJ2-2; D remains unclear. Germline V gives CDR1 SGHTA, CDR2 FQGNSA. The V end lost 0 bases, the J end lost 3 bases, and 8 bases lay between the germline ends. The CDR3 is 15 residues long. The chain's CDR3 is CASSLAGQYTGELFF. DNA of the CDR3: TGTGCCAGCAGCTTAGCGGGCCAGTACACCGGGGAGCTGTTTTTT. The whole variable domain, filled in from reference TRBV7-2 and TRBJ2-2, reads GAGVSQSPSNKVTEKGKDVELRCDPISGHTALYWYRQSLGQGLEFLIYFQGNSAPDKSGLPSDRFSAERTGGSVSTLTIQRTQQEDSAVYLCASSLAGQYTGELFFGEGSRLTVL.

The chain is built from TRBV9 and TRBJ2-7, with TRBD1 matching over 7 bases. Germline CDR1 reads SGDLS; CDR2 reads YYNGEE. V was clipped by 4 bases and J by 9 bases; unmatched bases: 16. This CDR3 contains 15 residues. Here the CDR3 DNA reads TGTGCCAGCAGCCCCGGGGACAGTGACCCTACGAGGCAGTACTTC. Protein: CASSPGDSDPTRQYF.

Note on this clone: The sample has other DNA sequences that encode this CDR3 too. The CDR3 DNA reads as TGTGCCAGCAGTCCGAGGGGAGGCACTGAAGCTTTCTTT. Residues: CASSPRGGTEAFF. The genes are TRBV27 and TRBJ1-1; tentatively, D is TRBD1 (5 bases). Germline V gene lookup returns CDR1 MNHEY and CDR2 SMNVEV (reference sequence). Trimming removed 5 bases from V and 4 bases from J, with 11 bases in between. The CDR3 extends over 13 amino acids.

This clone was seen a single time. The rearrangement uses TRBV5-6 and TRBJ1-5, with unresolved D. V was cut by 0 bases and J by 3 bases, with 10 bases left in between. Germline CDR1 and CDR2: SGHDT and YYEEEE. CDR3 length: 15 amino acids. The CDR3 coding sequence is TGTGCCAGCAGCTTGGGAGGTTTCTACAATCAGCCCCAGCATTTT. Protein: CASSLGGFYNQPQHF.

DNA for the CDR3: TGTGCCAGCAGTTCTAAACAGGGAAACACCATATATTTT. Its protein product is CASSSKQGNTIYF. The chain joins TRBV27 to TRBJ1-3; D remains unclear. V was cut by 4 bases and J by 4 bases, with 8 bases left in between. CDR1 MNHEY and CDR2 SMNVEV come from the germline V gene (reference sequence). This CDR3 has 13 residues.

The CDR3 spells CASSLQGQGYYGYTF. DNA of the CDR3: TGTGCCAGCAGCTTACAGGGACAGGGGTACTATGGCTACACCTTC. This chain uses TRBV7-2 with TRBJ1-2; 10 nucleotides match TRBD1. The CDR3 length is 15 residues. V dropped 2 bases and J dropped 3; count of bases not matched to a gene: 3. Germline V gives CDR1 SGHTA, CDR2 FQGNSA.

V is TRBV7-2 and J is TRBJ1-1; 8 bases line up with TRBD1. With V trimmed by 3 bases and J by 4 bases, 16 bases remained unmatched. CDR1 SGHTA and CDR2 FQGNSA come from the germline V gene. This CDR3 is built from 18 residues. The chain's CDR3 is CASSFGQKGQGAVTEAFF. CDR3 coding DNA: TGTGCCAGCAGCTTCGGACAAAAGGGTCAGGGGGCAGTCACTGAAGCTTTCTTT.

The chain combines TRBV10-3 with TRBJ2-7; TRBD2 might be the D (6 bases). V lost 5 bases, J lost 7 bases, and 9 bases lay in between. CDR3 length: 11 amino acids. Germline loops: CDR1 ENHRY, CDR2 SYGVKD. The CDR3 is CAISPEGEQYF. The CDR3 DNA is TGTGCCATCAGTCCGGAGGGAGAGCAGTACTTC.

Here the CDR3 DNA reads TGTGCCAGCAGCCAGGACAGGGATCTGATTGAGGAGACCCAGTACTTC. This sequence encodes CASSQDRDLIEETQYF. The rearrangement links TRBV16 to TRBJ2-5, with TRBD1 matching over 8 bases. This CDR3 contains 16 residues. Unmatched junction bases numbered 11, after V lost 3 bases and J lost 5 bases. In germline, CDR1 is KGHSY, CDR2 FQNENV.

This rearrangement joins TRBV6-1 to TRBJ2-3; 8 positions agree with TRBD2. This CDR3 region has 19 residues. Trimming took 4 bases from V and 2 from J; bases not matched to a gene: 17. Germline V gene data show CDR1 as MNHNS and CDR2 as SASEGT. The DNA for the CDR3 is TGTGCCAGCAGTGTTTTGGGAGGGCGGGGGGAACGGAACACAGATACGCAGTATTTT. It specifies CASSVLGGRGERNTDTQYF.

In the case of this clone: Additional DNA sequences in this sample encode the identical CDR3. The V and J genes are TRBV2 and TRBJ1-3; the D gene is possibly TRBD1 (6 bases). Germline CDR1 reads SNHLY; CDR2 reads FYNNEI. The ends were cut back, 5 bases at V and 2 bases at J, with 7 bases in the middle. The length of the CDR3 is 13 residues. CDR3 in DNA: TGTGCCAGCAGTCAGGGGACTGGAAACACCATATATTTT. Translated: CASSQGTGNTIYF.

This chain uses TRBV18 with TRBJ2-1; 12 bases are a match to TRBD2. V dropped 8 bases and J dropped 8; count of bases not matched to a gene: 16. CDR3 length equals 17 residues. Germline CDR1 reads KGHSH; CDR2 reads LQKENI. Written as DNA, the CDR3 is TGTGCCAGCCGACCCCCTAGCGGGGGGGCCCGCGGAGATGAGCAGTTCTTC. It translates to CASRPPSGGARGDEQFF.

The V and J genes are TRBV25-1 and TRBJ1-2; 9 nucleotides match TRBD1. The CDR3 is 14 residues long. V lost 6 bases, J lost 6 bases, and 8 bases stayed unmatched. Germline-derived CDR1 and CDR2 are MGHDK and SYGVNS. CDR3 residues: CASRRTGGRDGYTF. DNA of the CDR3: TGTGCCAGCAGAAGAACAGGGGGCAGGGATGGCTACACCTTC.

The CDR3 reads CSATVGGYTF. The CDR3 bases are TGCAGTGCGACGGTGGGTGGCTACACCTTC. This chain joins TRBV20-1 and TRBJ1-2; D is unresolved. Germline V CDR1 and CDR2: DFQATT, SNEGSKA (reference sequence). With 6 bases removed from V and 7 bases from J, the gap between germline ends came to 9 bases. This CDR3 contains 10 residues.

The chain joins TRBV25-1 to TRBJ2-7; D is undetermined. Germline lookup yields CDR1 MGHDK and CDR2 SYGVNS. Trimming shortened V by 3 bases and J by 3 bases, and 9 bases separated the two germline ends. This CDR3 contains 13 residues. The CDR3 DNA is TGTGCCAGCAGTGAGATACAGAGCTACGAGCAGTACTTC. As protein: CASSEIQSYEQYF.

The V gene is TRBV19, the J gene TRBJ2-2; the D is unclear. The CDR3 is 15 residues long. The V end was cut by 4 bases, the J end by 1 base, with 10 bases between. The germline gives CDR1 LNHDA, CDR2 SQIVND (reference sequence). In DNA form, the CDR3 reads TGTGCCAGTAGTAGGGCAAACAAGAACACCGGGGAGCTGTTTTTT. Protein product: CASSRANKNTGELFF.

This clone has more than one count but fewer than ten. CDR3 protein: CASSLAFETQYF. CDR3 nucleotide sequence: TGCGCCAGCAGCTTGGCCTTCGAGACCCAGTACTTC. V usage is TRBV5-1 and J usage is TRBJ2-5; D is unclear. V was shortened by 0 bases and J by 5 bases, with 5 bases between the two germline ends. This CDR3 contains 12 residues. Germline lookup yields CDR1 SGHRS and CDR2 YFSETQ.

The chain is built from TRBV5-1 and TRBJ1-6; 11 positions match TRBD1. The CDR3 covers 16 residues. The V gene end was trimmed by 3 bases and the J gene end by 3 bases; junction bases not matched to a gene: 2. Looked up from germline, CDR1 is SGHRS and CDR2 is YFSETQ. The CDR3 region is CASSSGTGGYNSPLHF. The CDR3 bases are TGCGCCAGCAGCTCGGGGACAGGGGGCTATAATTCACCCCTCCACTTT.

This chain connects TRBV5-1 to TRBJ2-7, with D possibly being TRBD1 (6 bases). Germline V CDR1 and CDR2: SGHRS, YFSETQ. The CDR3 is 15 residues long. V was trimmed by 0 bases and J by 6 bases, leaving 16 bases between them. The CDR3 is CASSLETGGVSEQYF. The CDR3 nucleotides read TGCGCCAGCAGCTTGGAGACAGGTGGGGTCTCCGAGCAGTACTTC.

This chain connects TRBV5-4 to TRBJ2-5; TRBD1 matches 8 bases. The CDR3 runs to 12 residues. CDR1 is SGHNT and CDR2 is YYREEE in the germline V gene (reference sequence). V lost 4 bases to trimming and J lost 7 bases; unmatched junction nucleotides: 3. The CDR3 bases are TGTGCCAGCAGCGTCGACAGGGGGACCCAGTACTTC. Translated, it gives CASSVDRGTQYF.

The rearrangement joins TRBV2 to TRBJ1-6; 7 nucleotides match TRBD1. This CDR3 comprises 18 residues. The germline gives CDR1 SNHLY, CDR2 FYNNEI. Trimming took 6 bases from V and 13 from J; bases not matched to a gene: 24. This chain's CDR3 is CASSLFPGTGTDTFPLHF. The CDR3 DNA sequence: TGTGCCAGCAGCTTGTTCCCGGGTACCGGGACAGACACATTCCCCCTCCACTTT. The complete variable domain, with remaining parts taken from reference TRBV2 and TRBJ1-6, reads EPEVTQTPSHQVTQMGQEVILRCVPISNHLYFYWYRQILGQKVEFLVSFYNNEISEKSEIFDDQFSVERPDGSNFTLKIRSTKLEDSAMYFCASSLFPGTGTDTFPLHFGNGTRLTVT.

This clone was detected only a few times. This chain joins TRBV9 and TRBJ2-2, with 8 bases lining up with TRBD1. Trimming cost V 3 bases and J 6 bases; bases outside gene matches: 10. The CDR3 spans 16 residues. Germline V gene data show CDR1 as SGDLS and CDR2 as YYNGEE. CDR3 amino acids: CASSGRGQGASGELFF. The CDR3 coding sequence is TGTGCCAGCAGCGGGCGAGGGCAGGGGGCGTCCGGGGAGCTGTTTTTT.

J is TRBJ1-6 and V is TRBV6-6, with no clear D. The CDR3 sequence is 13 residues long. Germline loops: CDR1 MNHNY, CDR2 SVGAGI (reference sequence). The V end lost 6 bases, the J end lost 8 bases, and 11 bases lay between the germline ends. The CDR3: CASSQIEDSPLHF. DNA for the CDR3: TGTGCCAGCAGCCAGATCGAGGATTCACCCCTCCACTTT.

V gene TRBV5-1 combines with J gene TRBJ1-4; unclear D gene. The germline gives CDR1 SGHRS, CDR2 YFSETQ. This CDR3 has 13 residues. The germline V and J ends were trimmed by 0 bases and 4 bases, with 4 bases remaining between them. The CDR3: CASSLGLNEKLFF. The CDR3 DNA sequence: TGCGCCAGCAGCTTGGGCCTTAATGAAAAACTGTTTTTT.

The chain is built from TRBV6-6 and TRBJ2-7, with 8 nucleotides matching TRBD1. The ends lost 6 bases at V and 2 bases at J; junction bases unmatched: 6. The CDR3 is made up of 14 amino acids. From germline, CDR1 is MNHNY and CDR2 SVGAGI (reference sequence). CDR3 sequence (DNA): TGTGCCAGCAGACCCCGGGACAGGCCCTACGAGCAGTACTTC. Encoded protein: CASRPRDRPYEQYF.

The chain recombines TRBV9 with TRBJ2-1; 11 nucleotides align to TRBD1. There are 15 residues in the CDR3. Looked up from germline, CDR1 is SGDLS and CDR2 is YYNGEE. The V and J ends lost 1 base and 8 bases, in that order; junction bases with no gene match: 5. CDR3 DNA: TGTGCCAGCAGCGTAAGGACAGGGGGCGGGCATGAGCAGTTCTTC. Protein product: CASSVRTGGGHEQFF.

The chain is built from TRBV5-1 and TRBJ2-5; 9 bases map to TRBD1. The V gene's germline CDR1 is SGHRS and CDR2 YFSETQ. V lost 3 bases and J lost 3; bases outside the gene matches: 6. The CDR3 consists of 15 residues. This CDR3 reads CASSWRGQGEETQYF. CDR3 sequence (DNA): TGCGCCAGCAGCTGGAGGGGACAGGGAGAAGAGACCCAGTACTTC.

The chain links TRBV6-1 to TRBJ2-2, with D uncertain. Germline V gene lookup returns CDR1 MNHNS and CDR2 SASEGT. The CDR3 loop spans 15 amino acids. Trimming removed 11 bases at V and 3 bases at J, with 19 bases between. The CDR3 spells CAGSRLGSYTGELFF. For the CDR3, the DNA is TGTGCCGGAAGCAGGTTGGGTTCCTACACCGGGGAGCTGTTTTTT.

The chain joins TRBV19 to TRBJ2-2, with 7 bases matching TRBD2. The V and J ends lost 7 bases and 3 bases, in that order; junction bases with no gene match: 5. The germline gives CDR1 LNHDA, CDR2 SQIVND (reference sequence). The CDR3 totals 14 residues. CDR3 amino acids: CASTEGGYTGELFF. The CDR3 nucleotides are TGTGCCAGTACGGAGGGAGGGTACACCGGGGAGCTGTTTTTT.

The chain has TRBV5-4 and TRBJ1-6, with no clear D. CDR1 is SGHNT, CDR2 YYREEE, per germline (reference sequence). The CDR3 has 17 amino acids. V dropped 4 bases and J dropped 0 bases, with 14 bases sitting between them. The CDR3 spells CASSLLDTSSYNSPLHF. CDR3 sequence (DNA): TGTGCCAGCAGCCTTCTCGACACTAGCTCCTATAATTCACCCCTCCACTTT.